These T cell receptor beta chains were read from a single sample in a study of T cell repertoires in cytomegalovirus infection. Antigens of these TCRs are unknown. TCRdb reprocessed the reads with MiXCR, giving one entry per CDR3 protein. The sample has about 270,000 distinct CDR3 sequences; about 20% are singletons. The specimen comprised cultured PBMCs, sampled from culture after CMV antigen stimulation. Every receptor here comes from a human donor in good health (CMV status not recorded). Some clones in this sample may be carry-over from other donors' samples. The CDR3 runs from the conserved cysteine through the conserved F or W. The order of the fields is D gene, clone size, V gene, J gene, CDR3 protein, CDR3 DNA. A D gene is named only where the DNA matches it firmly. Rows give clone size only sometimes, using once, few, many, or a class for an expanded clone.

D: -; size: many; V: TRBV7-2; J: TRBJ1-1; CDR3: CASSSAGGTEAFF; DNA: TGTGCCAGCAGTAGTGCTGGGGGCACTGAAGCTTTCTTT
D: TRBD2; size: -; V: TRBV27; J: TRBJ2-3; CDR3: CASIGAGVADTQYF; DNA: TGTGCCAGCATAGGAGCGGGAGTCGCAGATACGCAGTATTTT
D: TRBD1; size: many; V: TRBV27; J: TRBJ1-2; CDR3: CASSFLTTGAGGYTF; DNA: TGTGCCAGCAGTTTTTTAACGACAGGGGCGGGTGGCTACACCTTC
D: -; size: -; V: TRBV19; J: TRBJ1-5; CDR3: CASSIIGPNQPQHF; DNA: TGTGCCAGTAGTATTATAGGGCCCAATCAGCCCCAGCATTTT
D: -; size: -; V: TRBV11-1; J: TRBJ2-7; CDR3: CASSYTSGYEQYF; DNA: TGTGCCAGCAGCTATACGAGCGGATACGAGCAGTACTTC
D: TRBD2; size: many; V: TRBV7-9; J: TRBJ2-1; CDR3: CASSLGTSGRAGEQFF; DNA: TGTGCCAGCAGCCTTGGGACTAGCGGGAGGGCCGGTGAGCAGTTCTTC
D: -; size: many; V: TRBV7-2; J: TRBJ2-1; CDR3: CASSRLGPPGNEQFF; DNA: TGTGCCAGCAGCCGCCTGGGACCCCCTGGCAATGAGCAGTTCTTC
D: -; size: -; V: TRBV7-9; J: TRBJ2-5; CDR3: CASSFYQYQETQYF; DNA: TGTGCCAGCAGCTTTTACCAGTACCAAGAGACCCAGTACTTC
D: -; size: many; V: TRBV5-6; J: TRBJ2-1; CDR3: CASRVLRGPQFF; DNA: TGTGCCAGCAGAGTCCTCCGGGGCCCGCAGTTCTTC
D: -; size: -; V: TRBV2; J: TRBJ2-3; CDR3: CASSPGLQGADTQYF; DNA: TGTGCCAGCAGTCCAGGACTCCAGGGCGCAGATACGCAGTATTTT
D: TRBD1; size: few; V: TRBV11-2; J: TRBJ2-7; CDR3: CASSLDRGLEQYF; DNA: TGTGCCAGCAGCTTGGACAGGGGGTTGGAGCAGTACTTC
D: -; size: few; V: TRBV6-2/TRBV6-3; J: TRBJ2-1; CDR3: CASSYQEGLYEQFF; DNA: TGTGCCAGCAGTTACCAGGAGGGACTGTATGAGCAGTTCTTC
D: TRBD2; size: few; V: TRBV28; J: TRBJ2-3; CDR3: CASSFLGRGISFGTDTQYF; DNA: TGTGCCAGCAGTTTCTTGGGGCGGGGGATTTCCTTTGGCACAGATACGCAGTATTTT
D: TRBD2; size: -; V: TRBV20-1; J: TRBJ2-1; CDR3: CSAPRRLAGSHEQFF; DNA: TGCAGTGCTCCCCGGCGGCTAGCGGGATCCCATGAGCAGTTCTTC
D: -; size: many; V: TRBV7-2; J: TRBJ1-1; CDR3: CASSFRMNTEAFF; DNA: TGTGCCAGCAGCTTTAGAATGAACACTGAAGCTTTCTTT
D: -; size: -; V: TRBV28; J: TRBJ2-2; CDR3: CASSTAGKNTGELFF; DNA: TGTGCCAGCAGTACCGCCGGGAAAAACACCGGGGAGCTGTTTTTT
D: -; size: many; V: TRBV10-3; J: TRBJ1-2; CDR3: CAIREQTIYGYTF; DNA: TGTGCCATCAGGGAACAGACCATCTATGGCTACACCTTC
D: TRBD1; size: -; V: TRBV11-2; J: TRBJ2-1; CDR3: CASSFLLGDRLINEQFF; DNA: TGTGCCAGCAGCTTCCTCCTAGGGGACAGGCTAATTAATGAGCAGTTCTTC
D: -; size: -; V: TRBV11-2; J: TRBJ2-5; CDR3: CASGGRVQETQYF; DNA: TGTGCCAGTGGGGGCAGGGTACAAGAGACCCAGTACTTC
D: -; size: many; V: TRBV6-1; J: TRBJ2-1; CDR3: CAIQGYVEQFF; DNA: TGTGCCATCCAGGGTTACGTTGAGCAGTTCTTC
D: -; size: many; V: TRBV12-3/TRBV12-4; J: TRBJ2-5; CDR3: CASRGTVQETQYF; DNA: TGTGCCAGCAGGGGGACGGTCCAAGAGACCCAGTACTTC
D: -; size: -; V: TRBV4-1; J: TRBJ2-7; CDR3: CASSQGFRDRAYEQYF; DNA: TGCGCCAGCAGCCAAGGTTTTAGGGACCGAGCCTACGAGCAGTACTTC
D: -; size: many; V: TRBV7-2; J: TRBJ1-1; CDR3: CASSLMNGGAGRTEAFF; DNA: TGTGCCAGCAGCTTAATGAATGGGGGCGCGGGGCGAACTGAAGCTTTCTTT
D: -; size: -; V: TRBV19; J: TRBJ1-4; CDR3: CASSIHPNEKLFF; DNA: TGTGCCAGTAGTATACACCCAAATGAAAAACTGTTTTTT
D: -; size: few; V: TRBV27; J: TRBJ2-7; CDR3: CASSPGRWVYEQYF; DNA: TGTGCCAGCAGTCCGGGACGGTGGGTCTACGAGCAGTACTTC
D: -; size: few; V: TRBV30; J: TRBJ1-1; CDR3: CAWSVGRRSNTEAFF; DNA: TGTGCCTGGAGTGTAGGGCGCCGCTCGAACACTGAAGCTTTCTTT
D: -; size: many; V: TRBV7-2; J: TRBJ2-3; CDR3: CASSLIDQGLDTQYF; DNA: TGTGCCAGCAGCTTAATTGATCAGGGACTTGATACGCAGTATTTT
D: TRBD1; size: few; V: TRBV12-5; J: TRBJ1-6; CDR3: CASGLETGTVSPLHF; DNA: TGTGCTAGTGGTTTGGAGACCGGGACAGTTTCACCCCTCCACTTT